These T cell receptor beta chains were read from a single sample in a study of neurological immune-mediated disorders. TCRdb called the 5' RACE reads again in MiXCR, with one record for every CDR3 protein. The profile shows more than 70,000 distinct CDR3 sequences, about 10% of them singletons. The sample comprised PBMCs. All receptors come from a young man in good health. CDR3s leave out the opening cysteine and the closing phenylalanine or tryptophan.

CDR3 length: 12
V gene: TRBV5-1
J gene: TRBJ2-1
CDR3 protein: ASKTSGSYNEQF

CDR3 length: 9
V gene: TRBV29-1
J gene: TRBJ1-4
CDR3 protein: SVNRLEKLF

CDR3 length: 11
V gene: TRBV7-8
J gene: TRBJ2-5
CDR3 protein: ASSWTGQETQY

CDR3 length: 12
V gene: TRBV9
J gene: TRBJ2-7
CDR3 protein: ASSVEEISYEQY

CDR3 length: 11
V gene: TRBV19
J gene: TRBJ2-1
CDR3 protein: ASSLEKGHEQF

CDR3 length: 11
V gene: TRBV25-1
J gene: TRBJ2-7
CDR3 protein: ASSLPGTYEQY

CDR3 length: 14
V gene: TRBV25-1
J gene: TRBJ1-6
CDR3 protein: ASSEYTAGGHSPLH

CDR3 length: 12
V gene: TRBV7-9
J gene: TRBJ2-3
CDR3 protein: ASSRQGGTDTQY

CDR3 length: 11
V gene: TRBV9
J gene: TRBJ2-4
CDR3 protein: ASSVGVGNIQY

CDR3 length: 13
V gene: TRBV20-1
J gene: TRBJ1-6
CDR3 protein: SASGPPLGNSPLH

CDR3 length: 13
V gene: TRBV20-1
J gene: TRBJ2-3
CDR3 protein: SAIPWTGVTDTQY

CDR3 length: 10
V gene: TRBV7-8
J gene: TRBJ2-3
CDR3 protein: ASSRDTDTQY

CDR3 length: 13
V gene: TRBV27
J gene: TRBJ1-6
CDR3 protein: ASSPRADYNSPLH

CDR3 length: 14
V gene: TRBV5-1
J gene: TRBJ2-6
CDR3 protein: ALKWSIKSGANVLT

CDR3 length: 12
V gene: TRBV5-1
J gene: TRBJ2-7
CDR3 protein: ASRQGDPGGEQY